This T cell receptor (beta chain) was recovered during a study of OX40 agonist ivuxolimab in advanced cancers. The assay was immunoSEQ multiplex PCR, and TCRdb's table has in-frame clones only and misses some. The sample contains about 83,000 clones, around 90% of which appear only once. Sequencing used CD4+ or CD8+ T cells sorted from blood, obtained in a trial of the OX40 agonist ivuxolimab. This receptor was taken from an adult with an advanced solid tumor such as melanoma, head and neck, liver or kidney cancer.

In nucleotides, the CDR3 is TGTGCCAGCAGCCCCCAGCTGGGACAGCAAGAGACCCAGTACTTC. Translated, it gives CASSPQLGQQETQYF. The chain couples TRBV5-5 to TRBJ2-5, with 7 bases aligning to TRBD1. After removal of 4 bases from V and 2 bases from J, the junction contained 8 bases not matched to a gene. Germline lookup yields CDR1 SGHKS and CDR2 YYEKEE (reference sequence). The CDR3 consists of 15 residues.